This T cell receptor beta chain derives from a study of long-term antiretroviral therapy in people with HIV. In the case of this clone: Its target is unknown.

Survey-level immunoSEQ v3.0 assays were run. Each sample aimed for about 35,000-55,000 sequenced T-cell genomes. This table comes from immunoSEQ multiplex PCR, and its TCRdb copy is limited to in-frame clones, with some not included. This sample has about 17,000 clones, with 60% to 85% found just once. Study-wide results and limits: Dominance of pre-ART expanded clones persisted, fluctuating and often declining after ART. Relative to control repertoires, HIV repertoires exhibited narrower CDR3 length ranges.

Specimen: unsorted PBMCs, collected at the start of antiretroviral therapy. The sequence came from a young man with HIV.

The CDR3 DNA follows: TGTGCCAGCAGACCTAGCGGGGGGGCGACCGGGGAGCTGTTTTTT. Encoded protein: CASRPSGGATGELFF. The chain combines TRBV7-2 with TRBJ2-2, with 12 bases fitting TRBD2. Germline-derived CDR1 and CDR2 are SGHTA and FQGNSA. The V and J ends lost 6 bases and 5 bases, in that order; junction bases with no gene match: 4. The CDR3 sequence is 15 residues long. The complete variable domain, with remaining parts taken from reference TRBV7-2 and TRBJ2-2, reads GAGVSQSPSNKVTEKGKDVELRCDPISGHTALYWYRQSLGQGLEFLIYFQGNSAPDKSGLPSDRFSAERTGGSVSTLTIQRTQQEDSAVYLCASRPSGGATGELFFGEGSRLTVL.